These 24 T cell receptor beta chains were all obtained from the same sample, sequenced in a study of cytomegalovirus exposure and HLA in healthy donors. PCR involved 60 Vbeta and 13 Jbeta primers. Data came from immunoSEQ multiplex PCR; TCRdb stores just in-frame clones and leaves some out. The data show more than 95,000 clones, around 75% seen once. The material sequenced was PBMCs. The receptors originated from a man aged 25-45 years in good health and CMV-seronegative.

CDR3 amino acids: CASSLRLGAKNYEQYF. CDR3 sequence (DNA): TGTGCCAGCAGTTTAAGGTTGGGGGCAAAGAACTACGAGCAGTACTTC. V and J are TRBV28 and TRBJ2-7; D may be TRBD1 (6 bases). CDR3 length equals 16 residues. Per the germline V gene, CDR1 is MDHEN and CDR2 is SYDVKM. Between the trimmed V and J ends, which lost 2 bases and 3 bases, there was a span of 17 bases. The full variable domain, rest sourced from reference TRBV28 and TRBJ2-7, is DVKVTQSSRYLVKRTGEKVFLECVQDMDHENMFWYRQDPGLGLRLIYFSYDVKMKEKGDIPEGYSVSREKKERFSLILESASTNQTSMYLCASSLRLGAKNYEQYFGPGTRLTVT.

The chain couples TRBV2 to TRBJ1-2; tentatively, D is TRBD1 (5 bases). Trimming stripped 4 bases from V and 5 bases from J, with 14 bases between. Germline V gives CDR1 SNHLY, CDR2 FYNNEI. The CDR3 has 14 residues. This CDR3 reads CASSGAGGDYGYTF. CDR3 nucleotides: TGTGCCAGCAGTGGAGCTGGGGGGGATTATGGCTACACCTTC.

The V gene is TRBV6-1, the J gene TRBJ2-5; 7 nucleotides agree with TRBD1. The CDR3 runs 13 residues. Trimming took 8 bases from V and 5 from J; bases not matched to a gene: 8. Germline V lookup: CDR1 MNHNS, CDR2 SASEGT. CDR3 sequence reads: CASRTTGQETQYF. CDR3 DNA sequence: TGTGCCAGCCGGACGACAGGGCAGGAGACCCAGTACTTC.

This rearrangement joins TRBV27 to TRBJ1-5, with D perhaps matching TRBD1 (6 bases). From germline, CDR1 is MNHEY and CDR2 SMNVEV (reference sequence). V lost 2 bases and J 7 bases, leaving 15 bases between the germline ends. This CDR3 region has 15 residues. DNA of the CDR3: TGTGCCAGCAGTTTAAGGCGGGGGGCTGGGCAGCCCCAGCATTTT. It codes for CASSLRRGAGQPQHF.

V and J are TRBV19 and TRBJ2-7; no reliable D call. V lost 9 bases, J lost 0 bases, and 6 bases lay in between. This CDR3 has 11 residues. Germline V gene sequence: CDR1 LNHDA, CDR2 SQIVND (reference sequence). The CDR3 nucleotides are TGTGCCAGCAGCGACTCCTACGAGCAGTACTTC. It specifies CASSDSYEQYF.

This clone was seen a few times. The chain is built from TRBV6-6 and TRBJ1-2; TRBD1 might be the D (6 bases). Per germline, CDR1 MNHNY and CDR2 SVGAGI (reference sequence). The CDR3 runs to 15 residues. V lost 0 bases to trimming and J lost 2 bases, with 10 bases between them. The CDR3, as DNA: TGTGCCAGCAGTTACTCGAGTCAGGGGAACTATGGCTACACCTTC. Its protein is CASSYSSQGNYGYTF.

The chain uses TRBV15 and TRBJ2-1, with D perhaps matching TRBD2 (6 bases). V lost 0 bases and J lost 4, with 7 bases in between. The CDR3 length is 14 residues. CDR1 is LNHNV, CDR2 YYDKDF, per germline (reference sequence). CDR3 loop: CATSRDRGYNEQFF. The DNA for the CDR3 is TGTGCCACCAGCAGAGATCGGGGGTACAATGAGCAGTTCTTC.

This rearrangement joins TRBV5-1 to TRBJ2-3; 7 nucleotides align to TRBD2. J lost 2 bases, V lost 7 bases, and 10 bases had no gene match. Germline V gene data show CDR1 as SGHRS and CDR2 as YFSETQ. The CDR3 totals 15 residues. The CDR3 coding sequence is TGCGCCAGCGGGCCTACGGGGGGTTACACAGATACGCAGTATTTT. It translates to CASGPTGGYTDTQYF. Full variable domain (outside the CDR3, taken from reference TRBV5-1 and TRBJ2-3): KAGVTQTPRYLIKTRGQQVTLSCSPISGHRSVSWYQQTPGQGLQFLFEYFSETQRNKGNFPGRFSGRQFSNSRSEMNVSTLELGDSALYLCASGPTGGYTDTQYFGPGTRLTVL.

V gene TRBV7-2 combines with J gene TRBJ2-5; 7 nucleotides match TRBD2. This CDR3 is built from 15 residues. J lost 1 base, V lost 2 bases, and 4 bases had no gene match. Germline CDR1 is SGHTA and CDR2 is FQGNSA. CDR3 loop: CASSLTSSGQETQYF. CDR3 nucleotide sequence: TGTGCCAGCAGCTTAACCTCTAGCGGCCAAGAGACCCAGTACTTC.

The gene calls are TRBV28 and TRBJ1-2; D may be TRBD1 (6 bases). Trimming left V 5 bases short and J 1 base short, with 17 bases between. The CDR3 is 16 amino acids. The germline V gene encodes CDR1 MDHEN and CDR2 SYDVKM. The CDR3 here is CASSPHPAGVNYGYTF. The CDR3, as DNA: TGTGCCAGCAGTCCCCACCCGGCAGGGGTTAACTATGGCTACACCTTC.

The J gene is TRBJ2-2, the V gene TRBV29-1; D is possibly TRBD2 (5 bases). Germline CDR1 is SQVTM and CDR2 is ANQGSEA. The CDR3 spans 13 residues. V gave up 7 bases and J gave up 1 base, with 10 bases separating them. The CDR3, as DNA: TGCAGCGGTGGGAGTCGGAACACCGGGGAGCTGTTTTTT. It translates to CSGGSRNTGELFF.

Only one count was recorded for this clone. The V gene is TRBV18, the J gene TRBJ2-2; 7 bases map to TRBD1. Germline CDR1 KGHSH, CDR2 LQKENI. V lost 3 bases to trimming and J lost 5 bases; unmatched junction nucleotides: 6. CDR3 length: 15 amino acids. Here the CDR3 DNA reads TGTGCCAGCTCACCGCAGGGGGAGATAACCGGGGAGCTGTTTTTT. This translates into CASSPQGEITGELFF.

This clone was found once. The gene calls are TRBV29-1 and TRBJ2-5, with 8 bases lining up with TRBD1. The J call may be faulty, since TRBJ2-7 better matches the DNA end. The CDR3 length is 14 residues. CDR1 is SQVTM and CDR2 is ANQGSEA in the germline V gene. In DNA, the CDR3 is TGCAGCGTATTGTGGACAGGGATCGCCTACGAGCAGTACTTC. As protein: CSVLWTGIAYEQYF.

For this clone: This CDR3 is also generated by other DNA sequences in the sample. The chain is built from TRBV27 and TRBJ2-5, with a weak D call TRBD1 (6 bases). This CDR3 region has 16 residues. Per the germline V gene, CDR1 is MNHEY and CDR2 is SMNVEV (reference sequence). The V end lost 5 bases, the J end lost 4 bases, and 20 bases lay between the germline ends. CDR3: CASSPSLAGVGETQYF. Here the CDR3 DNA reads TGTGCCAGCAGTCCCTCCTTGGCAGGGGTAGGAGAGACCCAGTACTTC.

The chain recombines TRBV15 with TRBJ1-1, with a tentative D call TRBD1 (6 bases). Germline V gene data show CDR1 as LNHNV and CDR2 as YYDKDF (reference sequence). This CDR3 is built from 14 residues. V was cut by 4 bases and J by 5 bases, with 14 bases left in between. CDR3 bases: TGTGCCACCAGCACCCTCCCAGGGGTTACTGAAGCTTTCTTT. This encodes CATSTLPGVTEAFF.

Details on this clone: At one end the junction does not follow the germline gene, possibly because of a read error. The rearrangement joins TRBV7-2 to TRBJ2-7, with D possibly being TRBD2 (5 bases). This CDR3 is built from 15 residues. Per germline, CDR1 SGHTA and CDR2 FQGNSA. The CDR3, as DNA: TGTGCCAGCAGGTTAGCCGGGTACGAAGCGGTCGAGCAGTACTTC. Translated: CASRLAGYEAVEQYF.

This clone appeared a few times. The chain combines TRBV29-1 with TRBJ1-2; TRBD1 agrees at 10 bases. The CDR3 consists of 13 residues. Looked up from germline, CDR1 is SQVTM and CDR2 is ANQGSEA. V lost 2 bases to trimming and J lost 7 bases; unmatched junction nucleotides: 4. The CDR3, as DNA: TGCAGCGTTGAACTCGGGACAGGGGTTGGCTACACCTTC. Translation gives CSVELGTGVGYTF.

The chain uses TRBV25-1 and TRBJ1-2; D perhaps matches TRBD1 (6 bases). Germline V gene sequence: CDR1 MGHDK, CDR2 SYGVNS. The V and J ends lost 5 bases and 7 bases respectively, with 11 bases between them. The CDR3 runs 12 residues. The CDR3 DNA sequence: TGTGCCAGCAGTTGGGGGCGGAGTGGCTACACCTTC. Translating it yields CASSWGRSGYTF.

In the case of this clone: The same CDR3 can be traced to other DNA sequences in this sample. Here the CDR3 reads CASSLGGGRGYNEQFF. CDR3 nucleotide sequence: TGTGCCAGCAGCTTGGGTGGTGGGAGAGGCTACAATGAGCAGTTCTTC. V gene TRBV5-4 combines with J gene TRBJ2-1, with a weak D call TRBD2 (5 bases). V was cut by 0 bases and J by 3 bases, with 13 bases left in between. Germline V gives CDR1 SGHNT, CDR2 YYREEE (reference sequence). The CDR3 covers 16 residues.

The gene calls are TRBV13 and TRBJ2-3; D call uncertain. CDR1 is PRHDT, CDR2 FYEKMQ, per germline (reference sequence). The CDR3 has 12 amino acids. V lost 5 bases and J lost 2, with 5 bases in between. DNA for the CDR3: TGTGCCAGCAGCCCCTACACAGATACGCAGTATTTT. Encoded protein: CASSPYTDTQYF.

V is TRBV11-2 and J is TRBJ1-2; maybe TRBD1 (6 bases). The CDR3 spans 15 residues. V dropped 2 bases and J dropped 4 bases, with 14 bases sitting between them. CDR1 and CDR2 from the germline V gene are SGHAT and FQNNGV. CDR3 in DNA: TGTGCCAGCAGCTTACGCCAGGGACAAACCTATGGCTACACCTTC. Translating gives CASSLRQGQTYGYTF.

The CDR3 sequence is CAWSKYVPGAEAFF. CDR3 bases: TGTGCCTGGAGTAAGTATGTGCCAGGGGCTGAAGCTTTCTTT. The chain uses TRBV30 and TRBJ1-1; TRBD1 is a possible D gene (6 bases). Germline assignment: CDR1 GTSNPN and CDR2 SVGIG (reference sequence). Trimming cost V 2 bases and J 6 bases, with 16 bases left between them. The CDR3 sequence is 14 residues long. Together with reference TRBV30 and TRBJ1-1, the CDR3 gives the full variable domain: SQTIHQWPATLVQPVGSPLSLECTVEGTSNPNLYWYRQAAGRGLQLLFYSVGIGQISSEVPQNLSASRPQDRQFILSSKKLLLSDSGFYLCAWSKYVPGAEAFFGQGTRLTVV.

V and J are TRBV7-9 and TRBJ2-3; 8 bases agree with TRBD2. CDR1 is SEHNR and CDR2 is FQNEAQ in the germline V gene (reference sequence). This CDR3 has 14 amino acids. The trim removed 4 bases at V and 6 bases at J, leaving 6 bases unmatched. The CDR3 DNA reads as TGTGCCAGCAGCTCGGGACTAGTGGTGGATACGCAGTATTTT. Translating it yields CASSSGLVVDTQYF.

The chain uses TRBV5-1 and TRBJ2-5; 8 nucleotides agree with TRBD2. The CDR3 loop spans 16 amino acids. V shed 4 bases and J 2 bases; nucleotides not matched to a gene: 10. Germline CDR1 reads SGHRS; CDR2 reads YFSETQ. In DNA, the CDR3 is TGCGCCAGCAGCACTCAACCGGGACTAGGGCAAGAGACCCAGTACTTC. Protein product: CASSTQPGLGQETQYF.